The rows below give T cell receptor beta chains drawn from one sample of a study of CD8+CD57+ T cells in acquired aplastic anemia. TCRdb used MiXCR to reprocess the reads, holding one entry per CDR3 protein. Of 200,000 to 250,000 distinct CDR3 sequences detected, roughly 50% appear once; the ten largest clones hold just under 20%. Material: sorted CD4+, CD8+, or CD8+CD57+ T cells (not recorded which) from PBMCs. These receptors all come from a human donor with aplastic anemia. The conserved cysteine and the conserved F or W are not part of the CDR3 here.

cdr3_aa: ASGSPAGGARYGYT
j_call: TRBJ1-2
v_call: TRBV19

cdr3_aa: SVEGGGSPLH
j_call: TRBJ1-6
v_call: TRBV20-1

cdr3_aa: ASSWSSGTDTQY
j_call: TRBJ2-3
v_call: TRBV9

cdr3_aa: ASSQGAGRGSPLH
j_call: TRBJ1-6
v_call: TRBV4-2

cdr3_aa: ASSTKSLAGANVLT
j_call: TRBJ2-6
v_call: TRBV6-5

cdr3_aa: ASSQYLAGNDEQY
j_call: TRBJ2-7
v_call: TRBV7-9

cdr3_aa: ASSLASSGEGSYNEQF
j_call: TRBJ2-1
v_call: TRBV7-2

cdr3_aa: ASSSRQGSSFNYGYT
j_call: TRBJ1-2
v_call: TRBV5-5

cdr3_aa: ASSQQGGAGSYEQY
j_call: TRBJ2-7
v_call: TRBV19

cdr3_aa: ATSDRTSRSTDTQY
j_call: TRBJ2-3
v_call: TRBV24-1